This is a list of T cell receptor beta chains from one sample in a study of blood T cell repertoires in COVID-19. Produced via immunoSEQ multiplex PCR; TCRdb's table is partial and in-frame only. The sample contains 300,000 to 350,000 clones, 65% to 90% of which appear only once. Specimen: PBMCs or T cells enriched from blood (not recorded which). Receptor source: a woman aged 35 to 49 with acute COVID-19. The CDR3 runs from the conserved cysteine through the conserved F or W. Each record gives: J gene, V gene, clone size, D gene, CDR3 protein, CDR3 DNA. A D gene is named only where the DNA matches it firmly. The size of a clone is reported for some rows only, either as once, few or many, or as a class for expanded clones.

j_call: TRBJ1-2
v_call: TRBV6-1
clone_size: -
d_call: -
cdr3_aa: CASSEAVSGYTF
cdr3_nt: TGTGCCAGCAGTGAAGCGGTTAGCGGCTACACCTTC

j_call: TRBJ1-2
v_call: TRBV28
clone_size: many
d_call: -
cdr3_aa: CASGDGYTF
cdr3_nt: TGTGCCAGCGGAGATGGCTACACCTTC

j_call: TRBJ1-3
v_call: TRBV4-2
clone_size: -
d_call: -
cdr3_aa: CASSQDLSGPNTIYF
cdr3_nt: TGTGCCAGCAGCCAAGACCTTAGCGGGCCGAACACCATATATTTT

j_call: TRBJ1-5
v_call: TRBV10-1
clone_size: -
d_call: -
cdr3_aa: CASHTNSGNQPQHF
cdr3_nt: TGCGCCAGCCATACAAATAGCGGCAATCAGCCCCAGCATTTT

j_call: TRBJ1-3
v_call: TRBV7-9
clone_size: -
d_call: -
cdr3_aa: CASSLVGGVGTIYF
cdr3_nt: TGTGCCAGCAGCTTAGTCGGCGGAGTGGGCACCATATATTTT

j_call: TRBJ2-5
v_call: TRBV27
clone_size: -
d_call: -
cdr3_aa: CASSLGQGGTETQYF
cdr3_nt: TGTGCCAGCAGTTTAGGCCAGGGGGGCACAGAGACCCAGTACTTC

j_call: TRBJ2-1
v_call: TRBV10-2
clone_size: -
d_call: TRBD2
cdr3_aa: CASSRTSGTSYNEQFF
cdr3_nt: TGCGCCAGCAGTAGGACTAGCGGGACATCCTACAATGAGCAGTTCTTC

j_call: TRBJ2-2
v_call: TRBV19
clone_size: -
d_call: TRBD2
cdr3_aa: CASKIGLADTGELFF
cdr3_nt: TGTGCCAGTAAAATAGGACTAGCGGACACCGGGGAGCTGTTTTTT

j_call: TRBJ2-3
v_call: TRBV19
clone_size: -
d_call: TRBD2
cdr3_aa: CASSMDSGRGTDTQYF
cdr3_nt: TGTGCCAGTAGTATGGATAGCGGGAGGGGGACAGATACGCAGTATTTT

j_call: TRBJ1-2
v_call: TRBV10-2
clone_size: -
d_call: -
cdr3_aa: CASSEQGMGYGYTF
cdr3_nt: TGCGCCAGCAGTGAGCAGGGGATGGGCTATGGCTACACCTTC

j_call: TRBJ1-5
v_call: TRBV2
clone_size: -
d_call: -
cdr3_aa: CASSGQVGSNQPQHF
cdr3_nt: TGTGCCAGCAGTGGACAGGTTGGAAGCAATCAGCCCCAGCATTTT

j_call: TRBJ1-4
v_call: TRBV4-1
clone_size: -
d_call: TRBD1
cdr3_aa: CASSQADRGVEKLFF
cdr3_nt: TGCGCCAGCAGCCAAGCGGACAGGGGGGTTGAAAAACTGTTTTTT

j_call: TRBJ2-5
v_call: TRBV6-2/TRBV6-3
clone_size: -
d_call: -
cdr3_aa: CASSYTQGYQLETQYF
cdr3_nt: TGTGCCAGCAGTTATACGCAGGGTTATCAGTTAGAGACCCAGTACTTC

j_call: TRBJ1-2
v_call: TRBV11-1
clone_size: -
d_call: -
cdr3_aa: CASSFGLNYGYTF
cdr3_nt: TGTGCCAGCAGCTTTGGACTTAACTATGGCTACACCTTC

j_call: TRBJ1-3
v_call: TRBV19
clone_size: -
d_call: -
cdr3_aa: CASSKAASGNTIYF
cdr3_nt: TGTGCCAGTAGTAAAGCGGCCTCTGGAAACACCATATATTTT

j_call: TRBJ1-2
v_call: TRBV5-4
clone_size: -
d_call: TRBD1
cdr3_aa: CASSLEQGASGYTF
cdr3_nt: TGTGCCAGCAGCTTGGAGCAGGGGGCATCTGGCTACACCTTC

j_call: TRBJ2-2
v_call: TRBV6-5
clone_size: once
d_call: TRBD1
cdr3_aa: CASSLNRGTGELFF
cdr3_nt: TGTGCCAGCAGTTTAAACAGGGGAACCGGGGAGCTGTTTTTT

j_call: TRBJ2-3
v_call: TRBV24-1
clone_size: -
d_call: -
cdr3_aa: CATSDSMDTQYF
cdr3_nt: TGTGCCACCAGTGATTCCATGGATACGCAGTATTTT

j_call: TRBJ1-1
v_call: TRBV5-8
clone_size: few
d_call: -
cdr3_aa: CASSLRGLDTEAFF
cdr3_nt: TGTGCCAGCAGCTTGAGGGGCCTGGACACTGAAGCTTTCTTT

j_call: TRBJ1-2
v_call: TRBV6-2/TRBV6-3
clone_size: -
d_call: -
cdr3_aa: CASSRGGNRGYTF
cdr3_nt: TGTGCCAGCAGCCGCGGGGGGAATCGTGGCTACACCTTC

j_call: TRBJ1-3
v_call: TRBV5-6
clone_size: -
d_call: -
cdr3_aa: CASSLIAANSGNTIYF
cdr3_nt: TGTGCCAGCAGCTTAATTGCGGCTAACTCTGGAAACACCATATATTTT

j_call: TRBJ2-2
v_call: TRBV27
clone_size: -
d_call: -
cdr3_aa: CASSLGTTNTGELFF
cdr3_nt: TGTGCCAGCAGTTTGGGGACAACGAACACCGGGGAGCTGTTTTTT

j_call: TRBJ2-7
v_call: TRBV27
clone_size: few
d_call: TRBD1
cdr3_aa: CASSFRQGAAKDYEQYF
cdr3_nt: TGTGCCAGCAGTTTCAGACAGGGGGCTGCAAAAGACTACGAGCAGTACTTC

j_call: TRBJ1-4
v_call: TRBV3-1/TRBV3-2
clone_size: -
d_call: TRBD1
cdr3_aa: CASSQGTGVGEKLFF
cdr3_nt: TGTGCCAGCAGCCAAGGGACAGGGGTTGGGGAAAAACTGTTTTTT

j_call: TRBJ1-5
v_call: TRBV7-2
clone_size: few
d_call: -
cdr3_aa: CASSRDNNQPQHF
cdr3_nt: TGTGCCAGCAGCAGGGACAACAATCAGCCCCAGCATTTT

j_call: TRBJ2-7
v_call: TRBV21-1
clone_size: -
d_call: -
cdr3_aa: CATGEASYEQYF
cdr3_nt: TGTGCCACCGGGGAGGCTTCCTACGAGCAGTACTTC

j_call: TRBJ1-6
v_call: TRBV6-2/TRBV6-3
clone_size: -
d_call: -
cdr3_aa: CASSYYRGSPLHF
cdr3_nt: TGTGCCAGCAGTTACTACCGGGGGTCACCCCTCCACTTT

j_call: TRBJ1-3
v_call: TRBV7-2
clone_size: -
d_call: -
cdr3_aa: CASSLVGAGNTIYF
cdr3_nt: TGTGCCAGCAGCTTAGTGGGAGCTGGAAACACCATATATTTT

j_call: TRBJ2-3
v_call: TRBV7-9
clone_size: -
d_call: -
cdr3_aa: CASSLSETGYTQYF
cdr3_nt: TGTGCCAGCAGCTTAAGCGAGACAGGCTATACGCAGTATTTT

j_call: TRBJ1-4
v_call: TRBV19
clone_size: -
d_call: -
cdr3_aa: CASTIGGAGEKLFF
cdr3_nt: TGTGCCAGTACCATAGGGGGGGCTGGTGAAAAACTGTTTTTT

j_call: TRBJ2-7
v_call: TRBV19
clone_size: -
d_call: TRBD2
cdr3_aa: CASSASYSGRSYEQYF
cdr3_nt: TGTGCCAGTAGTGCATCTTATAGCGGGAGGTCTTACGAGCAGTACTTC

j_call: TRBJ1-1
v_call: TRBV20-1
clone_size: -
d_call: TRBD1
cdr3_aa: CSASGGRGFGTEAFF
cdr3_nt: TGCAGTGCTAGTGGAGGCAGGGGGTTCGGCACTGAAGCTTTCTTT

j_call: TRBJ2-3
v_call: TRBV9
clone_size: -
d_call: TRBD2
cdr3_aa: CASSVGLAGGLGTDTQYF
cdr3_nt: TGTGCCAGCAGCGTCGGGCTAGCGGGGGGCCTCGGCACAGATACGCAGTATTTT

j_call: TRBJ1-2
v_call: TRBV18
clone_size: once
d_call: -
cdr3_aa: CASSPGSGSTPGYGYTF
cdr3_nt: TGTGCCAGCTCACCGGGGTCGGGGTCCACCCCCGGCTATGGCTACACCTTC

j_call: TRBJ2-7
v_call: TRBV2
clone_size: -
d_call: TRBD1
cdr3_aa: CASTRQGPQAEQYF
cdr3_nt: TGTGCCAGCACGCGACAGGGGCCCCAGGCCGAGCAGTACTTC

j_call: TRBJ2-3
v_call: TRBV7-2
clone_size: -
d_call: TRBD2
cdr3_aa: CASSETSVTTDTQYF
cdr3_nt: TGTGCCAGCAGCGAAACTAGCGTCACTACAGATACGCAGTATTTT

j_call: TRBJ1-6
v_call: TRBV2
clone_size: few
d_call: -
cdr3_aa: CASGAAEFSPLHF
cdr3_nt: TGTGCCAGCGGGGCAGCTGAATTTTCACCCCTCCACTTT

j_call: TRBJ2-2
v_call: TRBV9
clone_size: -
d_call: -
cdr3_aa: CASSVVGGAITGELFF
cdr3_nt: TGTGCCAGCAGCGTAGTAGGCGGGGCGATAACCGGGGAGCTGTTTTTT

j_call: TRBJ2-2
v_call: TRBV4-1
clone_size: -
d_call: -
cdr3_aa: CASRERVSENTGELFF
cdr3_nt: TGCGCCAGCAGGGAACGGGTCTCGGAAAACACCGGGGAGCTGTTTTTT

j_call: TRBJ2-1
v_call: TRBV5-5
clone_size: -
d_call: -
cdr3_aa: CASYTQGIDNEQFF
cdr3_nt: TGTGCCAGCTATACTCAGGGGATAGACAATGAGCAGTTCTTC

j_call: TRBJ2-4
v_call: TRBV10-3
clone_size: -
d_call: -
cdr3_aa: CATGPGRALAKNIQYF
cdr3_nt: TGTGCCACAGGGCCGGGTAGAGCTCTAGCCAAAAACATTCAGTACTTC